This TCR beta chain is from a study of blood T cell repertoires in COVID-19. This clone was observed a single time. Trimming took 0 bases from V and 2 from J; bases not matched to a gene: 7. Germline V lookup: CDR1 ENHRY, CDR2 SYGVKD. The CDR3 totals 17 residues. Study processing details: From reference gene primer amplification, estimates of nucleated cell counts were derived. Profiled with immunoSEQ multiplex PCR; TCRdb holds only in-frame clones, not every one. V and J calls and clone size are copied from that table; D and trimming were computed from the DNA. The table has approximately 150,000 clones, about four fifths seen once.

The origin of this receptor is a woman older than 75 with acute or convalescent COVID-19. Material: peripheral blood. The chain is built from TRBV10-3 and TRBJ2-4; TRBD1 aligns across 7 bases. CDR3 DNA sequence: TGTGCCATCAGTGAGTCCATGACAGGGACACCCAAAAACATTCAGTACTTC. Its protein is CAISESMTGTPKNIQYF.